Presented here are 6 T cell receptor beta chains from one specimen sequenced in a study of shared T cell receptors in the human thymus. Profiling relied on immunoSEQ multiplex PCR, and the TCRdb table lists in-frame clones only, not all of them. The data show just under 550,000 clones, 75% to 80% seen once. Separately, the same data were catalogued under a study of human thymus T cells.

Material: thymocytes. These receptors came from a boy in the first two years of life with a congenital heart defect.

CDR3 nucleotide sequence: TGTGCCATCAGTGAGCGACCCGGGACAGTTGGGTACGAGCAGTACTTC. This gives the protein CAISERPGTVGYEQYF. V is TRBV10-3 and J is TRBJ2-7; 7 bases align to TRBD1. V shed 2 bases, J shed 4 bases, and the junction held 11 bases outside the gene matches. There are 16 residues in the CDR3. Germline-derived CDR1 and CDR2 are ENHRY and SYGVKD.

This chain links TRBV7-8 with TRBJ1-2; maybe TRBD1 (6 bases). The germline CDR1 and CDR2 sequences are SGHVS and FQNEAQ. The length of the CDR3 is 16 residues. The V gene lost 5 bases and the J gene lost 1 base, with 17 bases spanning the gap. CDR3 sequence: CASSHIRDTVNYGYTF. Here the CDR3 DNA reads TGTGCCAGCAGCCATATCCGGGACACCGTTAACTATGGCTACACCTTC.

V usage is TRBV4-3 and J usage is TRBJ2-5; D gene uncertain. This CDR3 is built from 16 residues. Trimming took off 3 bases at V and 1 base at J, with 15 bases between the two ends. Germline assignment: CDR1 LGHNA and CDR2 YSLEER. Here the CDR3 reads CASSHLPVEVQETQYF. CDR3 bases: TGCGCCAGCAGCCACCTCCCTGTCGAGGTCCAAGAGACCCAGTACTTC.

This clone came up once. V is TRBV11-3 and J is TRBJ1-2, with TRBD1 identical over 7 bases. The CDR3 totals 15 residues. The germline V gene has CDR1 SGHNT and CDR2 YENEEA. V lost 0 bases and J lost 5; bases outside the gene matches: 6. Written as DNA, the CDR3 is TGTGCCAGCAGCTTAGAGGGGACAGCGGAGTATGGCTACACCTTC. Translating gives CASSLEGTAEYGYTF.

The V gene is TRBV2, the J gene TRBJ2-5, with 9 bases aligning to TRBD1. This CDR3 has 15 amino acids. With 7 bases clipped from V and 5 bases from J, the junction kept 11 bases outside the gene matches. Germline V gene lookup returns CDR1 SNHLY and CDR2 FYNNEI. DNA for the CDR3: TGTGCCAGCACCCTGACAGGGGGTAGGCGGGAGACCCAGTACTTC. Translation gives CASTLTGGRRETQYF.

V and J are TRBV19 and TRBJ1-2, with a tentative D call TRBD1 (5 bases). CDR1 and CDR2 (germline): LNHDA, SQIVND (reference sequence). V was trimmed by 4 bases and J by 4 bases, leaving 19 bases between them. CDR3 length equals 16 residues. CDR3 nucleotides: TGTGCCAGTAGTACCCGTGACAGCCCCTGGGGCTATGGCTACACCTTC. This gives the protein CASSTRDSPWGYGYTF.